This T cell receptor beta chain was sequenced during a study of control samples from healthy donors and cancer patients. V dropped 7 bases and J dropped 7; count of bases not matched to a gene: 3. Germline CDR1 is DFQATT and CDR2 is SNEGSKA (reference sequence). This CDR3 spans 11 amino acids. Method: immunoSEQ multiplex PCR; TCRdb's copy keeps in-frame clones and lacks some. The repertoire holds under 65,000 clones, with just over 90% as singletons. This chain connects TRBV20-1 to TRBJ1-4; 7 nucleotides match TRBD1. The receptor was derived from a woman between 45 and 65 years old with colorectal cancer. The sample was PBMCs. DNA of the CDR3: TGCAGTGGACAGGGACCTGAAAAACTGTTTTTT. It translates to CSGQGPEKLFF.